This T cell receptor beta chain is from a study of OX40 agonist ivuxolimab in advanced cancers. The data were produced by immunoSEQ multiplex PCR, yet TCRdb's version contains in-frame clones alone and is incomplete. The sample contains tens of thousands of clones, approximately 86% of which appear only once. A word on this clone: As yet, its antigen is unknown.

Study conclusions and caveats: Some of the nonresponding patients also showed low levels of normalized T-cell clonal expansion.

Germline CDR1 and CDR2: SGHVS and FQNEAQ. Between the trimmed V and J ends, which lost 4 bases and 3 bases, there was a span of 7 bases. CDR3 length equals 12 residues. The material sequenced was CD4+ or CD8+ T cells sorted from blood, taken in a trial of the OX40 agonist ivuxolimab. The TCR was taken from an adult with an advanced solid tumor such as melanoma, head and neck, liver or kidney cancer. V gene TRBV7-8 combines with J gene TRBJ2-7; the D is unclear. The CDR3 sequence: CASSSQNYEQYF. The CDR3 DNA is TGTGCCAGCAGCTCGCAGAACTACGAGCAGTACTTC.